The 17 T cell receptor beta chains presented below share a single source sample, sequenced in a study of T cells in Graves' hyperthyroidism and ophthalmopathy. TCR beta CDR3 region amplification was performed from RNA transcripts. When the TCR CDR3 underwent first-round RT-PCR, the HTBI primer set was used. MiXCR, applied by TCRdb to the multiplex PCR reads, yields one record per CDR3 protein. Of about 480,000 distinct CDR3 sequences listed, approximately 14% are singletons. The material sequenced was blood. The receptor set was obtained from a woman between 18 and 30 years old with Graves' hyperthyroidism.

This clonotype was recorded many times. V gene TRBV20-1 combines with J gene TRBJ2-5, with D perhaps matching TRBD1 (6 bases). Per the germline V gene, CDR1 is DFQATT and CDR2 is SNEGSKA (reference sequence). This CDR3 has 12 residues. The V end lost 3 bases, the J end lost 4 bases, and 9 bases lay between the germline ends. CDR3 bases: TGCAGTGCTAGTCTAGGGGGAGAGACCCAGTACTTC. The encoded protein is CSASLGGETQYF.

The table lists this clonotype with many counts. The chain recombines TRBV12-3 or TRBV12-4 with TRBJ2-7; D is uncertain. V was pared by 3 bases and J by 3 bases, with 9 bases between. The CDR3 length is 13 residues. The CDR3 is CASSFTLVYEQYF. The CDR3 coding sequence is TGTGCCAGCAGTTTTACGCTGGTCTACGAGCAGTACTTC.

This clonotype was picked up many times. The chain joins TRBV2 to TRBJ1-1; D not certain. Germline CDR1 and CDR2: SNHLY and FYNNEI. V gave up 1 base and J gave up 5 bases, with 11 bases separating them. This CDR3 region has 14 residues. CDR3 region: CASSEGVPNTEAFF. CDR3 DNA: TGTGCCAGCAGTGAAGGGGTCCCGAATACTGAAGCTTTCTTT.

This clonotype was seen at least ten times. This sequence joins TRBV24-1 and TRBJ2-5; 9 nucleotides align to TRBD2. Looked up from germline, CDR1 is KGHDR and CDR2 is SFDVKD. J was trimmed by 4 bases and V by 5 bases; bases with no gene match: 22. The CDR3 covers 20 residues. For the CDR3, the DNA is TGTGCCACCAGTGCTAGGCCGGGACTAGCATTTAAGGGAGTCCTAGAGACCCAGTACTTC. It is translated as CATSARPGLAFKGVLETQYF.

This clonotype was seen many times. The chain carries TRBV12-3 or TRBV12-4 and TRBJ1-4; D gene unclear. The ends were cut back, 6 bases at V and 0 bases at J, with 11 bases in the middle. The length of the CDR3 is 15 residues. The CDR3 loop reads CASRWTGTTNEKLFF. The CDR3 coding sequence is TGTGCCAGCAGATGGACCGGAACAACTAATGAAAAACTGTTTTTT.

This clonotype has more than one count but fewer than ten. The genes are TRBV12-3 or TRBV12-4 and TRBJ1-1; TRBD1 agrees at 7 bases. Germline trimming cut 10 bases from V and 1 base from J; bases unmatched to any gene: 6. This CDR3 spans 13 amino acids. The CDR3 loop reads CATNRGENTEAFF. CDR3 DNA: TGTGCCACCAACAGGGGCGAGAACACTGAAGCTTTCTTT.

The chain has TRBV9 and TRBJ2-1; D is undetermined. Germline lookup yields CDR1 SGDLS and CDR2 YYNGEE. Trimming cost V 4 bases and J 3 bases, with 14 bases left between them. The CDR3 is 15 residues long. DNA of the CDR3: TGTGCCAGCAGCCTATCAACCGGCTACTACAATGAGCAGTTCTTC. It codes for CASSLSTGYYNEQFF.

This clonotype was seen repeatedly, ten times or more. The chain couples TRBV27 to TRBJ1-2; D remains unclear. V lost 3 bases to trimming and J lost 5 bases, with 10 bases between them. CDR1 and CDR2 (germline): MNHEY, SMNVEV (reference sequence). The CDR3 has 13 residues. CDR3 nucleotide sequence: TGTGCCAGCAGTTTTGACGGAAGATATGGCTACACCTTC. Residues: CASSFDGRYGYTF.

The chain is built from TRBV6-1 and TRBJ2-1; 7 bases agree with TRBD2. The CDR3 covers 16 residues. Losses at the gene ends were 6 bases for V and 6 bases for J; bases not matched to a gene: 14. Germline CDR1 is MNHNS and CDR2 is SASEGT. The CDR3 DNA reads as TGTGCCAGCAGCGAATCGGGGAGGGCCTGGTTCAATGAGCAGTTCTTC. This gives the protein CASSESGRAWFNEQFF.

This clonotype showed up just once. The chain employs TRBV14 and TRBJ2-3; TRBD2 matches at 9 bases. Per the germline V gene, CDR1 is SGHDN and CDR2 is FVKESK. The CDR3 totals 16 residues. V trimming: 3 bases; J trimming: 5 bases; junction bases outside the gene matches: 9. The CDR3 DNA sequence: TGTGCCAGCAGCCAGGGTTATAGCGGGAGTAGAGATACGCAGTATTTT. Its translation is CASSQGYSGSRDTQYF.

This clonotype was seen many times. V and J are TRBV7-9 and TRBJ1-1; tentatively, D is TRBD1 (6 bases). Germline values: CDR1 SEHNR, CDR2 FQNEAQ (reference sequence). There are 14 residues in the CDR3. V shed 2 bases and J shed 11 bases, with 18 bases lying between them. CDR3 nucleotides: TGTGCCAGCAGCTTACCCAGGGGAGGGGATCTGGCTTTCTTT. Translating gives CASSLPRGGDLAFF.

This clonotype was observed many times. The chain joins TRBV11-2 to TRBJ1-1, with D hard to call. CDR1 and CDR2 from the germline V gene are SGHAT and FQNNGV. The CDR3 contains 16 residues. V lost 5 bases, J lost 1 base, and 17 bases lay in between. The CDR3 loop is CASSLSWVETNTEAFF. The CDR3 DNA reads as TGTGCCAGCAGCCTTTCTTGGGTCGAAACGAACACTGAAGCTTTCTTT.

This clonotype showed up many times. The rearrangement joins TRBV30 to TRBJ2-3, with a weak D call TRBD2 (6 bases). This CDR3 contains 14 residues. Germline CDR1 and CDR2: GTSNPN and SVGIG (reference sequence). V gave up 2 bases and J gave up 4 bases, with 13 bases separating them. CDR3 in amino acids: CAWSLNWGADTQYF. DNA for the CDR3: TGTGCCTGGAGTTTGAACTGGGGGGCAGATACGCAGTATTTT.

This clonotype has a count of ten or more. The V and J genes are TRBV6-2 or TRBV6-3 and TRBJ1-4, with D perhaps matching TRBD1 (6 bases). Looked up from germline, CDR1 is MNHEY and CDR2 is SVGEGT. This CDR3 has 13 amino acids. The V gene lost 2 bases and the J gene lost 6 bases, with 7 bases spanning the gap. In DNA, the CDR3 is TGTGCCAGCAGTTACGCAGGGGATGAAAAACTGTTTTTT. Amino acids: CASSYAGDEKLFF.

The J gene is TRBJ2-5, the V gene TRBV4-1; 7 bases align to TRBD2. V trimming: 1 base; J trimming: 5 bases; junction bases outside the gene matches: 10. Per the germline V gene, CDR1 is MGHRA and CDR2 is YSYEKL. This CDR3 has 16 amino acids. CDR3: CASSQARREFRETQYF. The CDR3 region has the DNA TGCGCCAGCAGCCAAGCCCGGCGGGAGTTTAGGGAGACCCAGTACTTC.

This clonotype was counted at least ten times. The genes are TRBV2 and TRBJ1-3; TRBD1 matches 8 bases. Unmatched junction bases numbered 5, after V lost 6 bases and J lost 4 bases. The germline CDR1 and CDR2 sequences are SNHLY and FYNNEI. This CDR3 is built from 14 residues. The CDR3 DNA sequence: TGTGCCAGCAGGTCGGACAGGGCCGGAAACACCATATATTTT. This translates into CASRSDRAGNTIYF. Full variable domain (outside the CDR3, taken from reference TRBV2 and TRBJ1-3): EPEVTQTPSHQVTQMGQEVILRCVPISNHLYFYWYRQILGQKVEFLVSFYNNEISEKSEIFDDQFSVERPDGSNFTLKIRSTKLEDSAMYFCASRSDRAGNTIYFGEGSWLTVV.

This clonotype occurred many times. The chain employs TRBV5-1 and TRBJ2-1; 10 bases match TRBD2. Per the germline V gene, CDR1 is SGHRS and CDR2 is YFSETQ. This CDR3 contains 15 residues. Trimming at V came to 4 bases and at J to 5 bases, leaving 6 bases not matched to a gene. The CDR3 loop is CASSQRTSGNNEQFF. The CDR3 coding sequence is TGCGCCAGCAGCCAAAGGACTAGCGGTAACAATGAGCAGTTCTTC.